This entry describes one TCR beta chain. Its antigen is unknown. The data were obtained in a study of cytomegalovirus exposure and HLA in healthy donors. Study summary: The early release's HLA-typed donors yielded some 85 million unique TCRs. Regarding the study as a whole: An analysis that came later showed most CMV-associated TCR beta chains appearing HLA-restricted. Available immune exposure information was restricted to CMV serostatus only. V segments that were indistinguishable, TRBV6-2 and TRBV6-3 among them, were omitted from analysis.

13 Jbeta primers and 60 Vbeta primers were used for the PCR. Clones were sequenced by immunoSEQ multiplex PCR, and TCRdb holds only the in-frame ones, with some missing. This sample has around 100,000 clones, with about 86% found just once. The CDR3 runs to 15 residues. Looked up from germline, CDR1 is MNHNY and CDR2 is SVGAGI (reference sequence). With V trimmed by 6 bases and J by 0 bases, 8 bases remained unmatched. This receptor was taken from a woman in her seventies in good health and CMV-seropositive. Sequences were obtained from PBMCs. This chain uses TRBV6-6 with TRBJ2-7; 7 bases are a match to TRBD1. CDR3 region: CASRKARGISYEQYF. CDR3 nucleotide sequence: TGTGCCAGCAGAAAGGCCAGGGGGATCTCCTACGAGCAGTACTTC.